Presented here are 30 T cell receptor beta chains from one specimen sequenced in a study of CD8 T cells in ankylosing spondylitis. MiXCR, applied by TCRdb to the 5' RACE reads, yields one record per CDR3 protein. This sample has 200,000 to 250,000 distinct CDR3 sequences, with around 25% found just once. Material: blood, either unsorted or a sorted T cell fraction (not recorded which). These receptors all stem from a male donor with ankylosing spondylitis or in good health (not recorded which).

At least ten counts were recorded for this clonotype. V gene TRBV6-1 combines with J gene TRBJ2-3, with a tentative D call TRBD2 (6 bases). This CDR3 is 15 amino acids long. V was shortened by 1 base and J by 10 bases, with 18 bases between the two germline ends. CDR1 MNHNS and CDR2 SASEGT come from the germline V gene. This CDR3 reads CASSEGAGNPLPQYF. The DNA of the CDR3 is TGTGCCAGCAGTGAAGGCGCGGGGAATCCGCTACCGCAGTATTTT.

The genes are TRBV10-3 and TRBJ2-1, with TRBD2 identical over 8 bases. Germline V lookup: CDR1 ENHRY, CDR2 SYGVKD. CDR3 length: 12 residues. J gave up 13 bases and V 2 bases, and 4 bases lay outside the gene matches. For the CDR3, the DNA is TGTGCCATCAGTGAGGAGAGCGGGGGACAGTTCTTC. This sequence encodes CAISEESGGQFF.

This clonotype was counted between two and nine times. The chain has TRBV20-1 and TRBJ2-1; D uncertain. CDR3 length: 12 residues. CDR1 and CDR2 (germline): DFQATT, SNEGSKA (reference sequence). With 1 base removed from V and 4 bases from J, the gap between germline ends came to 5 bases. CDR3 protein: CSARGVYNEQFF. The CDR3 DNA follows: TGCAGTGCTAGAGGTGTATACAATGAGCAGTTCTTC.

This sequence joins TRBV10-3 and TRBJ2-7; TRBD1 might be the D (6 bases). Per germline, CDR1 ENHRY and CDR2 SYGVKD. This CDR3 has 15 amino acids. The germline V and J ends were trimmed by 6 bases and 2 bases, with 17 bases remaining between them. The CDR3 coding sequence is TGTGCCATCAGAGTCACAGGGCCAGGGCCCTACGAGCAGTACTTC. Translated, it gives CAIRVTGPGPYEQYF.

This clonotype turned up a few times. The gene calls are TRBV5-1 and TRBJ1-4, with D possibly TRBD1 on 5 matching bases. This CDR3 has 15 residues. V gave up 4 bases and J gave up 0 bases, with 10 bases separating them. CDR1 SGHRS and CDR2 YFSETQ come from the germline V gene. CDR3 DNA: TGCGCCAGCAGCACAATGACAGCAACTAATGAAAAACTGTTTTTT. Amino acid sequence: CASSTMTATNEKLFF.

The table lists this clonotype with a few counts. The V and J genes are TRBV20-1 and TRBJ1-2, with D unclear. Looked up from germline, CDR1 is DFQATT and CDR2 is SNEGSKA (reference sequence). The V end lost 6 bases, the J end lost 8 bases, and 16 bases lay between the germline ends. The CDR3 is 12 amino acids. CDR3 DNA: TGCAGTGCAATGGACGAGAAAGGAGGCTACACCTTC. This codes for CSAMDEKGGYTF.

This chain links TRBV20-1 with TRBJ2-7; 7 bases fit TRBD2. This CDR3 region has 14 residues. Germline V gives CDR1 DFQATT, CDR2 SNEGSKA (reference sequence). J lost 2 bases, V lost 3 bases, and 7 bases had no gene match. The CDR3 DNA reads TGCAGTGCTAGGAGCGGGGCAAGAACCTACGAGCAGTACTTC. Amino acids: CSARSGARTYEQYF.

This clonotype has a count of ten or more. The chain has TRBV5-1 and TRBJ2-3, with TRBD2 matching over 14 bases. Looked up from germline, CDR1 is SGHRS and CDR2 is YFSETQ. There are 15 residues in the CDR3. V dropped 5 bases and J dropped 6; count of bases not matched to a gene: 5. DNA for the CDR3: TGCGCCAGCAGTTACGGGACTAGCGGGAGTGATACGCAGTATTTT. Protein product: CASSYGTSGSDTQYF.

This clonotype was counted ten times or more. This chain joins TRBV12-3 or TRBV12-4 and TRBJ2-5; D unclear. The CDR3 has 14 residues. The ends were cut back, 5 bases at V and 0 bases at J, with 10 bases in the middle. DNA of the CDR3: TGTGCCAGCAGTCTGGGCCAGTACCAAGAGACCCAGTACTTC. Its protein product is CASSLGQYQETQYF.

This clonotype occurred a few times. The chain is built from TRBV28 and TRBJ2-3; D call uncertain. CDR1 and CDR2 (germline): MDHEN, SYDVKM. The CDR3 covers 12 residues. Trimming took 7 bases from V and 4 from J, leaving 9 bases between them. CDR3 nucleotides: TGTGCCAGCAAGGTTCACCCAGATACGCAGTATTTT. As protein: CASKVHPDTQYF.

In its sample, this clonotype was seen many times. This chain uses TRBV12-3 or TRBV12-4 with TRBJ2-4; a possible D gene is TRBD2 (5 bases). V lost 5 bases and J 9 bases, leaving 14 bases between the germline ends. This CDR3 spans 13 amino acids. The CDR3 region is CASSPGWSGIQYF. The CDR3 DNA reads TGTGCCAGCAGTCCCGGCTGGAGCGGCATTCAGTACTTC.

The chain uses TRBV20-1 and TRBJ2-1; D possibly corresponds to TRBD1 (5 bases). Germline values: CDR1 DFQATT, CDR2 SNEGSKA (reference sequence). The CDR3 sequence is 16 residues long. CDR3 bases: TGCAGCTTTTGGGGCCTGGCTCCGGGCCCCTACAATGAGCAGTTCTTC. It yields the protein CSFWGLAPGPYNEQFF.

V and J are TRBV20-1 and TRBJ1-5; D perhaps matches TRBD1 (6 bases). V was trimmed by 2 bases and J by 6 bases, leaving 14 bases between them. The CDR3 is 14 amino acids. Germline V gene data show CDR1 as DFQATT and CDR2 as SNEGSKA (reference sequence). The DNA of the CDR3 is TGCAGTGCTAGAAGAGGGGGAGACGGTCAGCCCCAGCATTTT. This translates into CSARRGGDGQPQHF.

This chain connects TRBV15 to TRBJ2-5; D is unclear. The germline CDR1 and CDR2 sequences are LNHNV and YYDKDF (reference sequence). CDR3 size: 14 residues. The V end was cut by 1 base, the J end by 0 bases, with 6 bases between. The CDR3 nucleotides read TGTGCCACCAGCAGAGGGCGGTACCAAGAGACCCAGTACTTC. This codes for CATSRGRYQETQYF.

V is TRBV10-3 and J is TRBJ1-1; D ambiguous. The CDR3 is made up of 12 amino acids. The germline gives CDR1 ENHRY, CDR2 SYGVKD. V was clipped by 6 bases and J by 0 bases, with 5 bases between them. Here the CDR3 DNA reads TGTGCCATCAGGTCGTTGAACACTGAAGCTTTCTTT. This codes for CAIRSLNTEAFF.

The table lists this clonotype with many counts. The chain carries TRBV20-1 and TRBJ1-1; the D is unclear. The CDR3 sequence is 10 residues long. Per the germline V gene, CDR1 is DFQATT and CDR2 is SNEGSKA (reference sequence). The CDR3 reads CSPQDTEAFF. CDR3 sequence (DNA): TGCAGCCCTCAAGACACTGAAGCTTTCTTT.

This clonotype was counted between two and nine times. The chain has TRBV20-1 and TRBJ2-7, with 7 bases fitting TRBD1. V shed 4 bases and J 3 bases; nucleotides not matched to a gene: 6. This CDR3 is built from 13 residues. Per the germline V gene, CDR1 is DFQATT and CDR2 is SNEGSKA (reference sequence). CDR3 nucleotide sequence: TGCAGTGCTAACGCCGGGACAGTCTACGAGCAGTACTTC. The encoded protein is CSANAGTVYEQYF.

This clonotype was seen ten or more times. The chain combines TRBV7-8 with TRBJ2-2; 10 bases fit TRBD1. With 1 base clipped from V and 1 base from J, the junction kept 6 bases outside the gene matches. CDR1 SGHVS and CDR2 FQNEAQ come from the germline V gene. The CDR3 is 18 residues long. DNA for the CDR3: TGTGCCAGCAGCTTAGTAGGGGGACAGGGGATGAACACCGGGGAGCTGTTTTTT. It yields the protein CASSLVGGQGMNTGELFF. The whole variable domain, filled in from reference TRBV7-8 and TRBJ2-2, reads GAGVSQSPRYKVAKRGQDVALRCDPISGHVSLFWYQQALGQGPEFLTYFQNEAQLDKSGLPSDRFFAERPEGSVSTLKIQRTQQEDSAVYLCASSLVGGQGMNTGELFFGEGSRLTVL.

Many counts were recorded for this clonotype. The chain employs TRBV20-1 and TRBJ2-7; 10 bases match TRBD2. The junction had 5 bases not matched to a gene; V was cut back by 5 bases and J by 1 base. In germline, CDR1 is DFQATT, CDR2 SNEGSKA (reference sequence). The CDR3 is made up of 14 amino acids. CDR3 DNA: TGCAGTGCTCTCGGGACTAGCGATTCCTACGAGCAGTACTTC. Translated, it gives CSALGTSDSYEQYF.

This clonotype was recorded at least ten times. The rearrangement uses TRBV24-1 and TRBJ2-1; 12 nucleotides align to TRBD1. The CDR3 runs 15 residues. Germline-derived CDR1 and CDR2 are KGHDR and SFDVKD. With 6 bases clipped from V and 8 bases from J, the junction kept 7 bases outside the gene matches. In nucleotides, the CDR3 is TGTGCCACCAGTTTACCGGGACAGGGGGCGGATGAGCAGTTCTTC. Protein product: CATSLPGQGADEQFF.

Many counts were recorded for this clonotype. The chain uses TRBV7-2 and TRBJ2-5; D unclear. This CDR3 is 14 amino acids long. Germline-derived CDR1 and CDR2 are SGHTA and FQGNSA. The germline V and J ends were trimmed by 5 bases and 4 bases, with 14 bases remaining between them. The CDR3 protein is CASSRRLPGETQYF. For the CDR3, the DNA is TGTGCCAGCAGCCGCAGACTGCCTGGAGAGACCCAGTACTTC.

This clonotype was found many times. V gene TRBV5-6 combines with J gene TRBJ2-1; 8 nucleotides align to TRBD2. This CDR3 region has 16 residues. CDR1 and CDR2 from the germline V gene are SGHDT and YYEEEE. The ends lost 3 bases at V and 0 bases at J; junction bases unmatched: 5. This CDR3 is CASSWLSGSSYNEQFF. For the CDR3, the DNA is TGTGCCAGCAGCTGGCTCAGCGGGAGCTCCTACAATGAGCAGTTCTTC.

This chain connects TRBV24-1 to TRBJ2-1; 7 bases align to TRBD1. Germline CDR1 and CDR2: KGHDR and SFDVKD. This CDR3 region has 17 residues. V shed 3 bases, J shed 5 bases, and the junction held 12 bases outside the gene matches. CDR3 nucleotides: TGTGCCACCAGTGATACCGACAGGGTAGCAGTCCACAATGAGCAGTTCTTC. It yields the protein CATSDTDRVAVHNEQFF.

In this sample, this clonotype turned up many times. The rearrangement links TRBV5-1 to TRBJ2-3, with a tentative D call TRBD2 (6 bases). CDR1 SGHRS and CDR2 YFSETQ come from the germline V gene. V was trimmed by 4 bases and J by 1 base, leaving 16 bases between them. The CDR3 totals 16 residues. Written as DNA, the CDR3 is TGCGCCAGCAGCCCAACCTGGGAGCGGGGCACAGATACGCAGTATTTT. Translating it yields CASSPTWERGTDTQYF.

The chain combines TRBV27 with TRBJ2-7; 9 bases fit TRBD2. The CDR3 contains 15 residues. Germline lookup yields CDR1 MNHEY and CDR2 SMNVEV (reference sequence). Trimming took 4 bases from V and 7 from J; bases not matched to a gene: 11. The CDR3 protein is CASSSMGGRVAEQYF. In nucleotides, the CDR3 is TGTGCCAGCAGTTCCATGGGCGGGAGGGTCGCGGAGCAGTACTTC.

This clonotype occurred a few times. The rearrangement uses TRBV6-1 and TRBJ2-1; D perhaps matches TRBD2 (6 bases). This CDR3 contains 14 residues. Trimming shortened V by 7 bases and J by 1 base, and 11 bases separated the two germline ends. The V gene's germline CDR1 is MNHNS and CDR2 SASEGT. In DNA form, the CDR3 reads TGTGCCAGCAAAAGGGCGGGATCCTACAATGAGCAGTTCTTC. As protein: CASKRAGSYNEQFF.

The chain is built from TRBV6-1 and TRBJ2-5; D gene ambiguous. CDR1 and CDR2 (germline): MNHNS, SASEGT. CDR3 length: 15 residues. With 6 bases removed from V and 1 base from J, the gap between germline ends came to 15 bases. The CDR3 region is CASSSPLRSQETQYF. CDR3 DNA sequence: TGTGCCAGCAGCAGCCCCTTGCGCAGCCAAGAGACCCAGTACTTC.

At least ten counts were recorded for this clonotype. The J gene is TRBJ1-5, the V gene TRBV4-2; 8 bases are shared with TRBD1. The V segment lost 1 base and the J segment 8 bases; nucleotides outside the gene matches: 22. The V gene's germline CDR1 is LGHNA and CDR2 YNFKEQ. This CDR3 has 20 residues. CDR3: CASSQVGKLSLDRGPKPQHF. Written as DNA, the CDR3 is TGTGCCAGCAGCCAAGTGGGGAAGTTATCTCTCGACAGGGGACCCAAGCCCCAGCATTTT.

As DNA, the CDR3 is TGCAGTGCTAGAGATGTACAGGGAGGTGGAAACACCATATATTTT. Translating gives CSARDVQGGGNTIYF. The chain links TRBV20-1 to TRBJ1-3; D may be TRBD1 (6 bases). V was pared by 0 bases and J by 3 bases, with 12 bases between. The CDR3 sequence is 15 residues long. The germline V gene has CDR1 DFQATT and CDR2 SNEGSKA (reference sequence).

Turning to this clonotype: This may be a read error, as it is one base from a much larger clone. V usage is TRBV12-3 or TRBV12-4 and J usage is TRBJ2-3; the match to TRBD2 covers 12 bases. The CDR3 is 18 amino acids. The DNA for the CDR3 is TGTGCCATCAGTTTCAGCCCCCCCGGGACTAGCGGGTCATATACGCAGTATTTT. Translation gives CAISFSPPGTSGSYTQYF.